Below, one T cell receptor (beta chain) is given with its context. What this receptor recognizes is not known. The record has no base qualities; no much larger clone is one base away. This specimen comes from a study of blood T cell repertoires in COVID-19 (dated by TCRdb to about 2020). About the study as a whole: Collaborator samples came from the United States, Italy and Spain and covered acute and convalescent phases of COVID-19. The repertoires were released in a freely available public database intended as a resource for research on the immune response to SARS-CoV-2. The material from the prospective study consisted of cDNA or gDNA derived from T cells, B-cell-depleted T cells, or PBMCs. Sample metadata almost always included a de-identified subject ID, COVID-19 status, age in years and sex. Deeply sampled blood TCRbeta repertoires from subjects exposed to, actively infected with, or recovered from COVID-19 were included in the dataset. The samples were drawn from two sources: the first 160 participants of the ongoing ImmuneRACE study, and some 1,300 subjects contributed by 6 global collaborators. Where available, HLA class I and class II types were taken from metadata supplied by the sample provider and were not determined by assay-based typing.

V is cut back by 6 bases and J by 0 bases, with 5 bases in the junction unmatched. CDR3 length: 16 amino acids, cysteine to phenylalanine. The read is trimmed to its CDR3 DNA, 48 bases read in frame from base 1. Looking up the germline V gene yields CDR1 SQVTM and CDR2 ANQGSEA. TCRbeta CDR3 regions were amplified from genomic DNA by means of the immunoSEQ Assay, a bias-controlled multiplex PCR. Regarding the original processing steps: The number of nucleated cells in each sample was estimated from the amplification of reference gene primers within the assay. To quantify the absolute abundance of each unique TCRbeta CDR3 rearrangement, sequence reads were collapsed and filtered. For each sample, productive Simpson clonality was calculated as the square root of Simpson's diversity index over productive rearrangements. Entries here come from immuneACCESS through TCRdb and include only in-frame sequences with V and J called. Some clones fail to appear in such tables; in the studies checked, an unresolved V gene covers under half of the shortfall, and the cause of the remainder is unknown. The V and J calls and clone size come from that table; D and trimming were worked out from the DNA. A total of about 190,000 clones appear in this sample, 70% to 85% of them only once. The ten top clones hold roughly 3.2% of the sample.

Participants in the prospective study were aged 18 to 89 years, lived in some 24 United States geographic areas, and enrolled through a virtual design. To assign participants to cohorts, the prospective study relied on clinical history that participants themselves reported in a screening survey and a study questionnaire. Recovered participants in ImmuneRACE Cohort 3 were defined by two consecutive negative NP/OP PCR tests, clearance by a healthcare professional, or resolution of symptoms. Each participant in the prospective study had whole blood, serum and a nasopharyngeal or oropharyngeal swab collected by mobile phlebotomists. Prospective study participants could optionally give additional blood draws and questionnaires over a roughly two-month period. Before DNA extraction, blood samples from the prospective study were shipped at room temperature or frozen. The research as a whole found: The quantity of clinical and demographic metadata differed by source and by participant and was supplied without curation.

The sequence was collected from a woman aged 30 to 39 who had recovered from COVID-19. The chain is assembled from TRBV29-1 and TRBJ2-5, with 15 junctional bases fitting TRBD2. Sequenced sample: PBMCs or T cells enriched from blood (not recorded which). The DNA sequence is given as TGCAGCGTCACCGGGACTAGCGGGAGGAACCAAGAGACCCAGTACTTC. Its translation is CSVTGTSGRNQETQYF.